A selection of T cell receptor beta chains follows, all from one sample in a study of T cells in localized non-small cell lung cancer. The method was immunoSEQ multiplex PCR; TCRdb's version includes in-frame clones alone and lacks a portion of them. This sample carries 20,000 to 25,000 clones, about 89% of them seen once, and the ten largest clones take 22%. The sequencing used peripheral blood, collected before any cancer treatment. The source is a man between 40 and 75 years old with stage I squamous cell lung carcinoma. Both conserved end residues are part of each CDR3. Expanded clones get a size class; other rows say once, few or many, or leave the size out.

CDR3aa: CATAQAVNYGYTF; j_gene: TRBJ1-2; v_gene: TRBV10-3; abundance: .
CDR3aa: CASSGQGYSPLHF; j_gene: TRBJ1-6; v_gene: TRBV5-8; abundance: .
CDR3aa: CASSLAGNEQFF; j_gene: TRBJ2-1; v_gene: TRBV5-1; abundance: .
CDR3aa: CAWRRGGGTEAFF; j_gene: TRBJ1-1; v_gene: TRBV30; abundance: once
CDR3aa: CASSPRAQNQNNYGYTF; j_gene: TRBJ1-2; v_gene: TRBV18; abundance: .
CDR3aa: CASSWDSNTEAFF; j_gene: TRBJ1-1; v_gene: TRBV7-9; abundance: .
CDR3aa: CASSSFPENTEAFF; j_gene: TRBJ1-1; v_gene: TRBV21-1; abundance: .
CDR3aa: CASSLPDSPTDTQYF; j_gene: TRBJ2-3; v_gene: TRBV28; abundance: .
CDR3aa: CASSLLGGPYNEQFF; j_gene: TRBJ2-1; v_gene: TRBV5-1; abundance: .
CDR3aa: CASSAGTEINEKLFF; j_gene: TRBJ1-4; v_gene: TRBV7-9; abundance: few
CDR3aa: CASRTRAGGEYNEQFF; j_gene: TRBJ2-1; v_gene: TRBV27; abundance: .
CDR3aa: CASSLGAEGSDTEAFF; j_gene: TRBJ1-1; v_gene: TRBV11-3; abundance: .
CDR3aa: CASSPWTGGNEQFF; j_gene: TRBJ2-1; v_gene: TRBV7-9; abundance: .
CDR3aa: CASSLALNEKLFF; j_gene: TRBJ1-4; v_gene: TRBV5-1; abundance: .
CDR3aa: CASSQDRNYGYTF; j_gene: TRBJ1-2; v_gene: TRBV14; abundance: .
CDR3aa: CASSYSWGPSYNEQFF; j_gene: TRBJ2-1; v_gene: TRBV6-5; abundance: .